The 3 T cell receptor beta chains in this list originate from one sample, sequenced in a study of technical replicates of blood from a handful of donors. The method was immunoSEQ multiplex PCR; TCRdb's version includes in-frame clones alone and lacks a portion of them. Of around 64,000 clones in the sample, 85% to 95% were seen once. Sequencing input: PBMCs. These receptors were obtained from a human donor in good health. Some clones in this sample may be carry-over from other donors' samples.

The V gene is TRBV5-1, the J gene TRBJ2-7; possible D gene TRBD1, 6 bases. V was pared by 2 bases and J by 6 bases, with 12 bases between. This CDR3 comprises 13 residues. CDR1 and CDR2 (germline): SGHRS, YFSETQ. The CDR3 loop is CASSLDTGSEQYF. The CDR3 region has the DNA TGCGCCAGCAGCTTAGATACAGGGAGCGAGCAGTACTTC.

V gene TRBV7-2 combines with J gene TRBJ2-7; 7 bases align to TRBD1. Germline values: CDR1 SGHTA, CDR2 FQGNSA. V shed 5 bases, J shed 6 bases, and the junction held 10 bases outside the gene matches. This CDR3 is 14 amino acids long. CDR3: CASSGRDRPSEQYF. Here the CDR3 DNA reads TGTGCCAGCAGCGGACGGGACAGACCCAGCGAGCAGTACTTC.

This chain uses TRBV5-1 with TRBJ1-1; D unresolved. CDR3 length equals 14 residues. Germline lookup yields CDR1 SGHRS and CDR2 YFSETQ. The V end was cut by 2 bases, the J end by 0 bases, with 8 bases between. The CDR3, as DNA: TGCGCCAGCAGCTTCTCAGATATGAACACTGAAGCTTTCTTT. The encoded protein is CASSFSDMNTEAFF.